This T cell receptor (beta chain) was sequenced for a study of T cells in Graves' hyperthyroidism and ophthalmopathy. Researchers took RNA transcripts and amplified the TCR beta CDR3 regions from them. When the TCR CDR3 underwent first-round RT-PCR, the HTBI primer set was used. TCRdb processed the multiplex PCR reads anew with MiXCR; each CDR3 protein has one entry. This sample has 550,000 to 600,000 distinct CDR3 sequences; 46% occur once, and the top ten carry around 20%. Trimming cost V 0 bases and J 2 bases; bases outside gene matches: 7. CDR3 size: 16 residues. From germline, CDR1 is SGDLS and CDR2 YYNGEE. In its sample, this clonotype was seen many times.

This TCR was sampled from an adult woman with Graves' disease, either hyperthyroidism or ophthalmopathy (not recorded which). This sequence joins TRBV9 and TRBJ2-7, with TRBD2 matching 8 bases. Sequenced material: peripheral blood or thyroid tissue (not recorded which). This CDR3 reads CASSVGAGAGAYEQYF. The DNA for the CDR3 is TGTGCCAGCAGCGTAGGGGCAGGAGCGGGGGCCTACGAGCAGTACTTC. Combining the CDR3 with reference TRBV9 and TRBJ2-7 gives the whole variable domain DSGVTQTPKHLITATGQRVTLRCSPRSGDLSVYWYQQSLDQGLQFLIQYYNGEERAKGNILERFSAQQFPDLHSELNLSSLELGDSALYFCASSVGAGAGAYEQYFGPGTRLTVT.